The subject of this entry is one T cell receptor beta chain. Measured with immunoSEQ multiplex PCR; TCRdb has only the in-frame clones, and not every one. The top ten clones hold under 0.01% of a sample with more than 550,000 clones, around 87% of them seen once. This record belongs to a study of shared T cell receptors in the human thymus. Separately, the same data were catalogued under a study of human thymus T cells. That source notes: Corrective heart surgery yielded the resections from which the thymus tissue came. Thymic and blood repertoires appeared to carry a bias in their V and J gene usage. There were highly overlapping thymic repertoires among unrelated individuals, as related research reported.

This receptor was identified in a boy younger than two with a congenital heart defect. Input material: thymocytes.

The CDR3 region is CASSQDFPEAFF. For the CDR3, the DNA is TGTGCCAGCAGCCAAGACTTCCCCGAAGCTTTCTTT. The chain uses TRBV14 and TRBJ1-1; D call uncertain. Germline V gene sequence: CDR1 SGHDN, CDR2 FVKESK. Trimming took off 0 bases at V and 8 bases at J, with 7 bases between the two ends. This CDR3 spans 12 amino acids.